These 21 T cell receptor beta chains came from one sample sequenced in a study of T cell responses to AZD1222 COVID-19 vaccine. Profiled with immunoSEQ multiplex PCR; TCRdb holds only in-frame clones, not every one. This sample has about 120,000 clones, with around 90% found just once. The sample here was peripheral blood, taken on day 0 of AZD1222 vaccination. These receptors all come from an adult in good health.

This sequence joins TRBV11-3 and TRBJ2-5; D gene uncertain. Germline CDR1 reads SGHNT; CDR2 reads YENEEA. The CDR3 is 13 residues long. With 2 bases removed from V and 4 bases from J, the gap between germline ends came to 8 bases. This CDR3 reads CASSLWGGETQYF. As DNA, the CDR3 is TGTGCCAGCAGCTTATGGGGTGGAGAGACCCAGTACTTC.

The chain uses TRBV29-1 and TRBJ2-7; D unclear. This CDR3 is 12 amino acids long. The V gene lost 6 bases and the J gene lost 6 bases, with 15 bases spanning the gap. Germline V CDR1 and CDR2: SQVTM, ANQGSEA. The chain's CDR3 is CSVKGLGIEQYF. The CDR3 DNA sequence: TGCAGCGTGAAAGGGTTAGGGATCGAGCAGTACTTC.

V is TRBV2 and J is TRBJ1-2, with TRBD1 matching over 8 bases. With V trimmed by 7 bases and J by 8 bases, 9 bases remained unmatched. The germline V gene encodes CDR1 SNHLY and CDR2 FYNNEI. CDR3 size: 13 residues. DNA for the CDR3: TGTGCCAGCACCCCAGGGGGCGTTTTGGGCTACACCTTC. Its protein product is CASTPGGVLGYTF. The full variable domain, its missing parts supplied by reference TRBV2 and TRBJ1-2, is EPEVTQTPSHQVTQMGQEVILRCVPISNHLYFYWYRQILGQKVEFLVSFYNNEISEKSEIFDDQFSVERPDGSNFTLKIRSTKLEDSAMYFCASTPGGVLGYTFGSGTRLTVV.

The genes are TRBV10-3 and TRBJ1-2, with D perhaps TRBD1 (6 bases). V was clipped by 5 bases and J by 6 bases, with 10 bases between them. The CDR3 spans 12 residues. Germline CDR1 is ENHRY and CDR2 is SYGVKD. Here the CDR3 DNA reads TGTGCCATCAGTCCGGGGGCCCATGGCTACACCTTC. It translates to CAISPGAHGYTF.

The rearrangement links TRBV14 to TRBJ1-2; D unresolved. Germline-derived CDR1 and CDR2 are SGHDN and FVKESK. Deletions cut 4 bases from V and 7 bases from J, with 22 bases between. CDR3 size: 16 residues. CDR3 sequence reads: CASSLNAGARPSGYTF. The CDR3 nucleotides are TGTGCCAGCAGCCTCAACGCGGGAGCCAGGCCCTCTGGCTACACCTTC.

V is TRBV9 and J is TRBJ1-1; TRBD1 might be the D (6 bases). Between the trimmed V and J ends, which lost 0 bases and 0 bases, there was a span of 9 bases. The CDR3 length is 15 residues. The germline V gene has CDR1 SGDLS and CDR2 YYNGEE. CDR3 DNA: TGTGCCAGCAGCGTAGTTAACAGGGTGAACACTGAAGCTTTCTTT. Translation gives CASSVVNRVNTEAFF.

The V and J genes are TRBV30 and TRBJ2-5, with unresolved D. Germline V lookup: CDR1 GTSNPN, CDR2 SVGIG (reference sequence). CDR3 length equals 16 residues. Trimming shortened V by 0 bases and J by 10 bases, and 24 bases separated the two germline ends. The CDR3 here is CAWSVPPASILFVQYF. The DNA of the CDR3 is TGTGCCTGGAGTGTACCCCCCGCCAGCATTTTGTTTGTCCAGTACTTC.

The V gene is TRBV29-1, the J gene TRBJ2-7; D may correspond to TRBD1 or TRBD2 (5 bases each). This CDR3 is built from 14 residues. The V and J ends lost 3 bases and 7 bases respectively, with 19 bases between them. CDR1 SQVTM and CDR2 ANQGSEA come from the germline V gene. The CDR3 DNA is TGCAGCGTTGATGGGACGAATCACTTCGGTGAGCAGTACTTC. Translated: CSVDGTNHFGEQYF.

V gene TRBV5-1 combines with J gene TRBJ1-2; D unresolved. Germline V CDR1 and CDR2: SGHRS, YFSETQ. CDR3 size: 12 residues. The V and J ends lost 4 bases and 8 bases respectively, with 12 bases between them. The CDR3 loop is CASSPDIGGYTF. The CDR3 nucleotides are TGCGCCAGCAGCCCAGACATTGGAGGCTACACCTTC.

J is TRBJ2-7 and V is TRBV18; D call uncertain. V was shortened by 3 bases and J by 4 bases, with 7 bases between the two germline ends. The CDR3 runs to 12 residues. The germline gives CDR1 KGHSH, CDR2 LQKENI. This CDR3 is CASSPSLYEQYF. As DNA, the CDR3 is TGTGCCAGCTCACCTTCTTTATACGAGCAGTACTTC.

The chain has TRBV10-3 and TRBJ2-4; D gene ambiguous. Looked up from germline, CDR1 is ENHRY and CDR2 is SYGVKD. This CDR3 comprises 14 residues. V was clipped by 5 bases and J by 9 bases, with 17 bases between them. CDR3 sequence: CAISPDTVTGIQYF. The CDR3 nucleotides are TGTGCCATCAGTCCTGACACAGTGACCGGCATTCAGTACTTC.

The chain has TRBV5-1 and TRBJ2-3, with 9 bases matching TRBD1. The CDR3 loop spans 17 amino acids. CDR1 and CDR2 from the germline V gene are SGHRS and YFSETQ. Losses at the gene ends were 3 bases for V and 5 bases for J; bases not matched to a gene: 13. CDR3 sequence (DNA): TGCGCCAGCAGCTCGAATATGGGGACAGGGCTGAGAGATACGCAGTATTTT. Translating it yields CASSSNMGTGLRDTQYF. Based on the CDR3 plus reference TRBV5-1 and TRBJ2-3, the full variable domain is KAGVTQTPRYLIKTRGQQVTLSCSPISGHRSVSWYQQTPGQGLQFLFEYFSETQRNKGNFPGRFSGRQFSNSRSEMNVSTLELGDSALYLCASSSNMGTGLRDTQYFGPGTRLTVL.

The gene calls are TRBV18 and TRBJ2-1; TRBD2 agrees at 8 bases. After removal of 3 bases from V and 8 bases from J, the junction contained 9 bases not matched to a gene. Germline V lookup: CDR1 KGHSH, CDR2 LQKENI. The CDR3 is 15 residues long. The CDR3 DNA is TGTGCCAGCTCACCCGAACAGGGACTAGTATATGAGCAGTTCTTC. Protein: CASSPEQGLVYEQFF.

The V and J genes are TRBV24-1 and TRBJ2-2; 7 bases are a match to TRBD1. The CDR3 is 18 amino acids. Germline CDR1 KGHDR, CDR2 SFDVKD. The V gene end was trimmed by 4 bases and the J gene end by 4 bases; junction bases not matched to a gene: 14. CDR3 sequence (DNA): TGTGCCACCAGTGACCTCGGGGTAACAGGGGTAAGCACCGGGGAGCTGTTTTTT. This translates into CATSDLGVTGVSTGELFF.

The CDR3 coding sequence is TGTGCCAGCAGCCAACAGGGGGCTAAGAACAATGAGCAGTTCTTC. Amino acids: CASSQQGAKNNEQFF. The chain joins TRBV5-4 to TRBJ2-1, with 9 bases identical to TRBD1. Germline-derived CDR1 and CDR2 are SGHNT and YYREEE (reference sequence). This CDR3 is built from 15 residues. Trimming removed 4 bases from V and 5 bases from J; junction bases left unmatched: 7. The complete variable domain, with remaining parts taken from reference TRBV5-4 and TRBJ2-1, reads ETGVTQSPTHLIKTRGQQVTLRCSSQSGHNTVSWYQQALGQGPQFIFQYYREEENGRGNFPPRFSGLQFPNYSSELNVNALELDDSALYLCASSQQGAKNNEQFFGPGTRLTVL.

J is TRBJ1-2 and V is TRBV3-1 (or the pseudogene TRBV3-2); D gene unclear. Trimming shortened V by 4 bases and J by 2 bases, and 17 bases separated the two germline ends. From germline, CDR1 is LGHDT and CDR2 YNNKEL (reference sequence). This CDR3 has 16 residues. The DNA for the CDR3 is TGTGCCAGCAGCCCGACGGGTGGGAACCGAAACTATGGCTACACCTTC. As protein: CASSPTGGNRNYGYTF.

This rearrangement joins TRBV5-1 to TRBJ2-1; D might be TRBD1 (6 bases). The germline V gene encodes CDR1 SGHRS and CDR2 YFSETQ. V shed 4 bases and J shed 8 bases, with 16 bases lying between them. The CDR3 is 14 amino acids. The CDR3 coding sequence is TGCGCCAGCAGCATATCGGACAGCCTAGATGAGCAGTTCTTC. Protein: CASSISDSLDEQFF.

The DNA for the CDR3 is TGCGCCAGCAGCTCCCGACGGACAGGGGGAGCTTCCGCGAACACTGAAGCTTTCTTT. Protein: CASSSRRTGGASANTEAFF. The V gene is TRBV5-1, the J gene TRBJ1-1; the match to TRBD1 covers 10 bases. This CDR3 is built from 19 residues. Germline V CDR1 and CDR2: SGHRS, YFSETQ. Germline trimming cut 3 bases from V and 1 base from J; bases unmatched to any gene: 15.

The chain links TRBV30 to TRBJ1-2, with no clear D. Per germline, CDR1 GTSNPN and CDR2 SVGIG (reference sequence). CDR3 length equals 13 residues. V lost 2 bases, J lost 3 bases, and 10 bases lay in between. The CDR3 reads CAWSPDMDYGYTF. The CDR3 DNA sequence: TGTGCCTGGAGTCCAGACATGGACTATGGCTACACCTTC.

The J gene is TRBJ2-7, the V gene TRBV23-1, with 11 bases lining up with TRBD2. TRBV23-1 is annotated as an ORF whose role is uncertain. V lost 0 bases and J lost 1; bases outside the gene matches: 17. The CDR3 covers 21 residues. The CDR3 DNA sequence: TGCGCCAGCAGTCAATCGGGCTCAAGGCCACAACTAGCGGGAGAGTCCTACGAGCAGTACTTC. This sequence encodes CASSQSGSRPQLAGESYEQYF.

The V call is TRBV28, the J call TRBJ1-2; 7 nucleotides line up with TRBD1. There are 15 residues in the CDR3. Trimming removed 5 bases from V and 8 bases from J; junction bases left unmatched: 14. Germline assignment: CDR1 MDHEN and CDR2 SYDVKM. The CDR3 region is CASSITGARPWGYTF. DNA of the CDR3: TGTGCCAGCAGTATTACAGGGGCCCGGCCGTGGGGCTACACCTTC.